This T cell receptor (beta chain) was sequenced for a study of blood T cell repertoires in COVID-19. Profiled with immunoSEQ multiplex PCR; TCRdb holds only in-frame clones, not every one. This table holds approximately 310,000 clones, 89% found once. Regarding this clone: Within the sample, other DNA sequences also encode this same CDR3.

This TCR derives from a man in his fifties or sixties who had recovered from COVID-19. Sequencing was performed on PBMCs or T cells enriched from blood (not recorded which).

The CDR3: CASSYGTGATDTQYF. The CDR3 region has the DNA TGTGCCAGCAGTTACGGGACAGGGGCGACAGATACGCAGTATTTT. The rearrangement joins TRBV6-2 or TRBV6-3 to TRBJ2-3; 10 nucleotides match TRBD1. Trimming took 2 bases from V and 3 from J; bases not matched to a gene: 2. The CDR3 has 15 amino acids. CDR1 is MNHEY, CDR2 SVGEGT, per germline.